The present TCR beta chain was sequenced within a study of cytomegalovirus exposure and HLA in healthy donors. Overall study context: Inside one of the first data releases sat about 85 million unique TCRs taken from HLA-typed donors. Findings and caveats of the study: As a later analysis showed, a missense DCLRE1C variant was linked to trimming of TCR beta V- and J-genes. HLA allele associations emerged for some 16,000 TCR beta sequences in a later analysis, at 0.05 false discovery rate. Most CMV-associated TCR beta chains appeared HLA-restricted in a later analysis.

Primers included in the PCR were 60 Vbeta and 13 Jbeta primers. Sequencing was performed with immunoSEQ multiplex PCR; in TCRdb, only in-frame clones are kept and a portion is missing. The sample consists of 200,000 or so clones, over 75% of them appearing once. In the case of this clone: The antigen is unknown. Other nucleotide sequences from this sample produce the same CDR3.

Source material: PBMCs. The sequence came from a boy younger than 10 in good health and CMV-seronegative.

CDR3 region: CASSPFVKRGGDYGYTF. Here the CDR3 DNA reads TGTGCCAGCAGCCCCTTCGTCAAACGGGGGGGGGACTATGGCTACACCTTC. The J gene is TRBJ1-2, the V gene TRBV13; D might be TRBD1 (5 bases). Looked up from germline, CDR1 is PRHDT and CDR2 is FYEKMQ (reference sequence). The CDR3 spans 17 residues. V shed 5 bases and J shed 3 bases, with 22 bases lying between them.